Described below is a single TCR beta chain sequence and its context. The data stem from a study of blood T cell repertoires in COVID-19. The germline CDR1 and CDR2 sequences are SGHRS and YFSETQ. The CDR3 loop spans 14 amino acids. Trimming cost V 4 bases and J 2 bases, with 13 bases left between them. The repertoire was sequenced with immunoSEQ multiplex PCR; TCRdb's copy has only in-frame clones and lacks some. The profile shows 250,000 or so clones, 89% of them singletons. The receptor comes from a woman aged 40 to 50 who had recovered from COVID-19. The genes are TRBV5-1 and TRBJ2-7; D possibly corresponds to TRBD2 (6 bases). The specimen sequenced was peripheral blood. As DNA, the CDR3 is TGCGCCAGCAGCCCCCCGGGACTTACCTACGAGCAGTACTTC. It is translated as CASSPPGLTYEQYF.